This TCR beta chain comes out of a study of human T cells and chemical hapten exposure. Study-wide findings and caveats: Given that the donors had alopecia, their immune response may differ from that seen in healthy people. Expanded TCRs were compared with controls, and the expanded TCRs formed significantly more large CDR3 similarity clusters.

Time point given: patch test 1, 2 weeks after DPC sensitization. The treatment: therapeutic diphenylcyclopropenone sensitization with weekly scalp DPC. The study extracted total RNA from unfractionated whole blood. Unique molecular identifiers were affixed to discrete cDNA molecules within the library. TCRdb reanalysed the RACE reads using MiXCR and keeps one entry per CDR3 protein. Of about 360,000 distinct CDR3 sequences in the sample, approximately 5.1% were seen once. This clonotype was counted many times. The antigen is undetermined. Unmatched junction bases numbered 4, after V lost 3 bases and J lost 7 bases. The CDR3 is 14 amino acids. Germline-derived CDR1 and CDR2 are SGHRS and YFSETQ.

The specimen was whole blood, collected in connection with sensitization to the hapten diphenylcyclopropenone (DPC). This clonotype originated in a woman aged 45-65 years with alopecia areata. Some clones in this sample may be carry-over from other donors' samples. This chain links TRBV5-1 with TRBJ1-1, with 12 bases fitting TRBD1. DNA for the CDR3: TGCGCCAGCAGCTCGGGACAGGGGGCTTATGAAGCTTTCTTT. Its translation is CASSSGQGAYEAFF.